This TCR beta chain came from a study of tumor-infiltrating lymphocytes in oesophageal squamous cell carcinoma. This clonotype has just a few counts. This CDR3 region has 15 residues. Per germline, CDR1 MNHNS and CDR2 SASEGT. V was trimmed by 3 bases and J by 0 bases, leaving 10 bases between them. Each CDR3 protein is one row after TCRdb ran MiXCR on the PCR reads. The sample holds roughly 20,000 distinct CDR3 sequences, 45% to 50% seen once. The V and J genes are TRBV6-1 and TRBJ2-3; D tentatively fits TRBD1 or TRBD2 (6 bases each). The sample taken for sequencing was esophageal tumor tissue. This TCR came from a male donor with esophageal squamous cell carcinoma. The DNA of the CDR3 is TGTGCCAGCAGTGAGGGGGCGGGGAGCACAGATACGCAGTATTTT. This translates into CASSEGAGSTDTQYF.